These 10 T cell receptor beta chains originate from one sample sequenced in a study of cytomegalovirus exposure and HLA in healthy donors. Sequenced by immunoSEQ multiplex PCR; TCRdb stores in-frame clones only, minus some. The sample lists roughly 75,000 clones, approximately 95% occurring once. Sequencing was carried out using PBMCs. The receptors were gathered from a woman aged 18-29 years in good health and CMV-seronegative.

This chain links TRBV5-1 with TRBJ2-5; 14 positions match TRBD2. The length of the CDR3 is 17 residues. Germline V gene sequence: CDR1 SGHRS, CDR2 YFSETQ. The J segment lost 5 bases and the V segment lost 4 bases, leaving 10 bases of the junction unmatched. CDR3 in DNA: TGCGCCAGCAGCCGATGGACTAGCGGGGGGCCGGGGGAGACCCAGTACTTC. This encodes CASSRWTSGGPGETQYF.

This clone has a single count. The chain is built from TRBV6-1 and TRBJ2-2; TRBD1 matches at 8 bases. This CDR3 is 15 amino acids long. Germline loops: CDR1 MNHNS, CDR2 SASEGT. Trimming took 6 bases from V and 1 from J; bases not matched to a gene: 4. CDR3: CASSGTGRNTGELFF. The CDR3 bases are TGTGCCAGCAGCGGGACAGGAAGGAACACCGGGGAGCTGTTTTTT.

As for this clone: Sequence at one end of the junction differs from germline and may be a read error. The rearrangement joins TRBV28 to TRBJ2-7, with D perhaps matching TRBD2 (6 bases). This CDR3 is built from 13 residues. CDR1 MDHEN and CDR2 SYDVKM come from the germline V gene. The CDR3 is CASSLSPLAYRRF. CDR3 DNA sequence: TGTGCCAGCAGTTTATCCCCTCTAGCGTATAGACGGTTC.

V is TRBV5-8 and J is TRBJ2-1; D is possibly TRBD2 (6 bases). Germline V gives CDR1 SGHTS, CDR2 YDEGEE. The CDR3 covers 14 residues. V was shortened by 10 bases and J by 2 bases, with 16 bases between the two germline ends. The CDR3 nucleotides read TGTGCCGGAGGGACTGCCGGGACCTACAATGAGCAGTTCTTC. Translated: CAGGTAGTYNEQFF.

The gene calls are TRBV4-1 and TRBJ1-1; D gene uncertain. Per the germline V gene, CDR1 is MGHRA and CDR2 is YSYEKL. V was pared by 5 bases and J by 1 base, with 8 bases between. The CDR3 is made up of 13 amino acids. This CDR3 is CASSSGRNTEAFF. For the CDR3, the DNA is TGCGCCAGCAGCTCTGGGAGGAACACTGAAGCTTTCTTT.

The V gene is TRBV30, the J gene TRBJ2-7; the D is unclear. CDR3 size: 11 residues. Trimming left V 2 bases short and J 5 bases short, with 7 bases between. Germline-derived CDR1 and CDR2 are GTSNPN and SVGIG (reference sequence). The CDR3 nucleotides read TGTGCCTGGAGTTTCAGGAACGAGCAGTACTTC. The encoded protein is CAWSFRNEQYF.

The chain joins TRBV5-1 to TRBJ1-1, with D hard to call. Trimming stripped 2 bases from V and 0 bases from J, with 11 bases between. CDR1 is SGHRS, CDR2 YFSETQ, per germline. The CDR3 is 15 amino acids. The CDR3 sequence is CASSFGFRMNTEAFF. The CDR3 bases are TGCGCCAGCAGCTTCGGGTTCAGAATGAACACTGAAGCTTTCTTT.

The chain employs TRBV29-1 and TRBJ2-3, with 7 nucleotides matching TRBD2. The CDR3 has 13 residues. CDR1 and CDR2 (germline): SQVTM, ANQGSEA. V lost 4 bases, J lost 6 bases, and 7 bases stayed unmatched. CDR3 in amino acids: CSVGSGIADTQYF. As DNA, the CDR3 is TGCAGCGTTGGGAGCGGGATAGCGGATACGCAGTATTTT.

This chain connects TRBV5-1 to TRBJ1-4, with TRBD1 matching over 7 bases. This CDR3 has 14 amino acids. Germline loops: CDR1 SGHRS, CDR2 YFSETQ. V lost 3 bases to trimming and J lost 4 bases; unmatched junction nucleotides: 3. The CDR3 here is CASSSGQLNEKLFF. In nucleotides, the CDR3 is TGCGCCAGCAGCTCGGGACAGCTTAATGAAAAACTGTTTTTT.

The chain links TRBV11-3 to TRBJ2-7; 8 bases map to TRBD2. Losses at the gene ends were 3 bases for V and 2 bases for J; bases not matched to a gene: 3. The length of the CDR3 is 14 residues. From germline, CDR1 is SGHNT and CDR2 YENEEA. CDR3: CASSFTGLAYEQYF. In nucleotides, the CDR3 is TGTGCCAGCAGCTTTACGGGACTAGCCTACGAGCAGTACTTC. Full variable domain (outside the CDR3, taken from reference TRBV11-3 and TRBJ2-7): EAGVVQSPRYKIIEKKQPVAFWCNPISGHNTLYWYLQNLGQGPELLIRYENEEAVDDSQLPKDRFSAERLKGVDSTLKIQPAELGDSAVYLCASSFTGLAYEQYFGPGTRLTVT.